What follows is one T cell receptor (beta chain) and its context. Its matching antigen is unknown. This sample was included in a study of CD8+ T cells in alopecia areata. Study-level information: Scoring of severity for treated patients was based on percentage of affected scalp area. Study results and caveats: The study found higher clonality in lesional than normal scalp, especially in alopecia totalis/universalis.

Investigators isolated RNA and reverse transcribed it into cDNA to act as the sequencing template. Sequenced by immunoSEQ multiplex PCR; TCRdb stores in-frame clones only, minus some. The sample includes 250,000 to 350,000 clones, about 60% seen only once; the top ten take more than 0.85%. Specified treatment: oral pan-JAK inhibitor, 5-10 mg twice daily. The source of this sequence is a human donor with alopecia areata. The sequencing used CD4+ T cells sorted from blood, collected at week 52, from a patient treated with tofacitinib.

The CDR3 loop is CSGGGPEEETQYF. DNA for the CDR3: TGCAGCGGCGGGGGCCCCGAAGAGGAGACCCAGTACTTC. The V gene is TRBV29-1, the J gene TRBJ2-5, with TRBD2 as a possible D gene (7 bases). Deletions cut 7 bases from V and 5 bases from J, with 17 bases between. The germline CDR1 and CDR2 sequences are SQVTM and ANQGSEA. The CDR3 consists of 13 residues.